This TCR beta chain was identified in a study of shared clonotypes between healthy human individuals (dated by TCRdb to about 2020). In terms of the full investigation: Two women and a few men aged 18 to 49 years were included in the cohort. For each donor, CD4 naive and CD4 memory were each run on three plates, CD8 naive on two plates, and CD8 memory on one plate. The study deeply sequenced blood TCR repertoires of five healthy adults to estimate repertoire size and the extent of clonotype sharing between individuals. To increase sequencing depth and limit assay-specific biases, TCR repertoire library preparation and sequencing were carried out by different laboratories using diverse techniques. Leukapheresis yielded between about 0.8 and 8.9 billion PBMCs per donor.

Taken from the germline V gene, the CDR1 and CDR2 loops are WSHSY and SAAADI. Reading from cysteine to phenylalanine, the CDR3 counts 14 amino acids. Just CDR3 DNA is preserved here, 42 bases in frame from base 1. V sheds 1 base and J sheds 1 base, leaving 5 bases between their ends. Using the deep immunoSEQ assay, TCR CDR3 regions were amplified from genomic DNA by multiplex PCR. For each cell subset, the extracted genomic DNA was distributed evenly across all wells of several immunoSEQ 96-well plates, and each plate served as one replicate. For sorted subsets, approximately 200 ng of genomic DNA, equivalent to roughly 30,000 T cell genomes, went into each replicate PCR. Purified libraries were quantified with a Qubit 3.0 fluorometer, sized on a Bioanalyzer 2100, and re-quantified with the KAPA Library Quantification kit. Every immunoSEQ 96-well plate was sequenced on a dedicated single-read 150-cycle Illumina NextSeq 550 flow cell. The original pipeline was this. Because the immunoSEQ output included only junctional sequences and no quality scores, the filtering could not be the same as the filtering used for full-length reads. To assign V/J genes and CDR3, sequences were annotated using PyIR, a Python wrapper for IgBLAST v1.9, with IMGT germline references. Reads were filtered out if the reads had weak V/J assignments (E-value above 1e-6), no CDR3, stop codons, out-of-frame junctions, or ambiguous translated residues. V3J clonotypes were defined by identical inferred V gene, J gene, and CDR3 amino acid sequence. The percentage overlap between two repertoires was calculated by dividing the number of shared unique clonotypes by the size of the smaller repertoire. RTK rarefaction, the Chao1 estimator, and Recon v2.1 estimates of unobserved clonotypes were used to assess repertoire richness. Generation probabilities for all TCRbeta clonotypes obtained by the gDNA method from several donors were computed using OLGA. TCRdb stores this immuneACCESS table with in-frame sequences only. Part of the clones is absent; in the studies checked, under half of the shortfall reflects unresolved V genes, and no reason is known for the rest. V and J calls plus clone size are reproduced from that table; the DNA served to infer D and trimming. The sample contains 2,500,000 or so clones, just over 90% of them found a single time. Of the sample, roughly 0.13% is held by the ten largest clones.

What the study reported, not specific to this receptor: Rarefaction of sorted-subset datasets indicated incomplete sequencing despite the large sequencing depth. Across a handful of donors, roughly 5.4% of naive CD4, 3.5% of naive CD8, about 2.3% of memory CD4, and under 0.45% of memory CD8 clonotypes were shared. Clonotypes shared by all four sorted-subset donors showed higher generation probabilities than non-shared clonotypes. Naive subsets generally had larger estimated clonotype richness than memory subsets did. Because the study included only a small number of donors, the genetic and exposure-history diversity represented was limited. Sampling was restricted to blood, and TCR repertoires in tissue are likely to differ from TCR repertoires in blood. Pairwise subsampling led to the expectation that sequencing depth would affect the degree of clonotype sharing among donors.

As concerns this clone: Its antigen remains undetermined. Qualities for individual bases were not recorded, and no much larger clone is one base off.

The donors were healthy, HIV-negative adults with no recently reported acute infections or vaccinations. Every donor was a Caucasian adult residing in Nashville, Tennessee, USA. CD4+ T cells were enriched by magnetic negative selection; naive cells were then positively selected on CD45RA, and the negative fraction formed the memory subset. After blood collection by leukapheresis, PBMCs were isolated using Ficoll-Histopaque density gradient centrifugation and then cryopreserved in the vapor phase of liquid nitrogen. Analytical flow cytometry was used to check the purity and quantity of every magnetically sorted T cell population. Each sorted fraction had its genomic DNA isolated and then quantified by UV absorbance on a Nanodrop 2000c.

The rearranged segments are TRBV10-2 and TRBJ2-4; the D gene identity is not certain. Sequenced sample: naive CD4+ T cells sorted from blood. What this sample's cell subset or site label stands for: CD45RA+ positively selected. The clonotype was recovered from a young man in good health. CDR3 region: CASSEWAAKNIQYF. The DNA reads TGCGCCAGCAGTGAGTGGGCTGCCAAAAACATTCAGTACTTC.